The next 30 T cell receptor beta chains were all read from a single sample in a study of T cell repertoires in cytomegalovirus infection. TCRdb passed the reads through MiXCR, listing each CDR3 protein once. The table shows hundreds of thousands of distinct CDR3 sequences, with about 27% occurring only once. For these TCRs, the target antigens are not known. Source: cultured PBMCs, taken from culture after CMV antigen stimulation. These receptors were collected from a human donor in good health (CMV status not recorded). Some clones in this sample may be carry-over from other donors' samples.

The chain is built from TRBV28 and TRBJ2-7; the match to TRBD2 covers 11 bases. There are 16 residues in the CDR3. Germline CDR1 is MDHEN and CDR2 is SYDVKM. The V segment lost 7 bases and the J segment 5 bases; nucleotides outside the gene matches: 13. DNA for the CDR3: TGTGCCAGCACCCGACTTCCGGGACTAGCGGTGAACGAGCAGTACTTC. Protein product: CASTRLPGLAVNEQYF.

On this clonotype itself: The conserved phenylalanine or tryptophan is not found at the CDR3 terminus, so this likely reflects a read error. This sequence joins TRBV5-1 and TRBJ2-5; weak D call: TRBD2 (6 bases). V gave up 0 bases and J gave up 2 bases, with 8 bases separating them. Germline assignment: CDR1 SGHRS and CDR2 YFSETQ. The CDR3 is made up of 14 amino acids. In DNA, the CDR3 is TGCGCCAGCAGCTTGGCTGGGGGGCAAGAGACCCAGTACCTC. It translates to CASSLAGGQETQYL.

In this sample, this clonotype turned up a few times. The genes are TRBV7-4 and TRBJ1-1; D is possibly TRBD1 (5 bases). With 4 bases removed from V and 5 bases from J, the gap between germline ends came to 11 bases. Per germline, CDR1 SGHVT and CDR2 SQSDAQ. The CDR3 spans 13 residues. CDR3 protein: CASSSYRGTEAFF. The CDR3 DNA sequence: TGTGCCAGCAGCTCCTATCGGGGGACTGAAGCTTTCTTT.

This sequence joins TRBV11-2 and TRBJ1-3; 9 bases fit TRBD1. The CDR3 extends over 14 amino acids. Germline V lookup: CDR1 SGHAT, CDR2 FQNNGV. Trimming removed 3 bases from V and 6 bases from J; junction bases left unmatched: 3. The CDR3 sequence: CASSFVQGANTIYF. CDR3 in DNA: TGTGCCAGCAGCTTCGTACAGGGGGCAAACACCATATATTTT. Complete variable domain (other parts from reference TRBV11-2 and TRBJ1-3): EAGVAQSPRYKIIEKRQSVAFWCNPISGHATLYWYQQILGQGPKLLIQFQNNGVVDDSQLPKDRFSAERLKGVDSTLKIQPAKLEDSAVYLCASSFVQGANTIYFGEGSWLTVV.

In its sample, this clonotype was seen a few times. This CDR3 reads CASSLTQPGNQPQHF. The DNA for the CDR3 is TGTGCCAGCAGTTTAACCCAGCCTGGCAATCAGCCCCAGCATTTT. The chain uses TRBV12-3 or TRBV12-4 and TRBJ1-5; no firm D call. Trimming cost V 2 bases and J 2 bases, with 10 bases left between them. The CDR3 is 15 residues long.

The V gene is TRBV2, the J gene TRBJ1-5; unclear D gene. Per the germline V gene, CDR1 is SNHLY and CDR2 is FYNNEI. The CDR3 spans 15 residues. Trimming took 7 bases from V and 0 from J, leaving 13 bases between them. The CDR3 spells CASKLRADSNQPQHF. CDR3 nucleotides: TGTGCCAGCAAACTACGGGCAGATAGCAATCAGCCCCAGCATTTT.

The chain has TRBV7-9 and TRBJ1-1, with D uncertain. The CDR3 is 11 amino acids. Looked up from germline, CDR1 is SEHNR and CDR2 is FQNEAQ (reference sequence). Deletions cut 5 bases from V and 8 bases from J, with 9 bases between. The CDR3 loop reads CASSQQREAFF. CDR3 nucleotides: TGTGCCAGCAGCCAACAGCGGGAAGCTTTCTTT.

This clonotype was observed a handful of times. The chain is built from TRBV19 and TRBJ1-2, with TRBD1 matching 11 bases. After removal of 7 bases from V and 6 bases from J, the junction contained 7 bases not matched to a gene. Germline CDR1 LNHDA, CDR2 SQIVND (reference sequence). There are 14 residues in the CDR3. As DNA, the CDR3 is TGTGCCAGTACCAGGGGACAGGGGGTTAATGGCTACACCTTC. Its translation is CASTRGQGVNGYTF.

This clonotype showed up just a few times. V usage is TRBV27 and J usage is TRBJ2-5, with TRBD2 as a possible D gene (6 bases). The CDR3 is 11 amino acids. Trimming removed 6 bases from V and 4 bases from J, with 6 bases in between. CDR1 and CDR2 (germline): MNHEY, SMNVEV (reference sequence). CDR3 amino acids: CASRGGETQYF. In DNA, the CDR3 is TGTGCCAGCAGGGGGGGAGAGACCCAGTACTTC.

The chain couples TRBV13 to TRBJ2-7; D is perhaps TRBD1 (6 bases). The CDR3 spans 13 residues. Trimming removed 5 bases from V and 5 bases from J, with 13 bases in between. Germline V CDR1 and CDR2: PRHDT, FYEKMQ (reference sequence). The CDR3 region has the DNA TGTGCCAGCAGCCCCGGACGGGACAACGAGCAGTACTTC. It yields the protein CASSPGRDNEQYF.

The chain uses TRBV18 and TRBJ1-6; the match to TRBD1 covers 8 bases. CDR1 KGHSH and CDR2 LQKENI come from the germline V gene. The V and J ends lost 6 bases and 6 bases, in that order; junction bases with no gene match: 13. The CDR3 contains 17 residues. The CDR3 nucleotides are TGTGCCAGCTCTCAAGAGCCCGGGACAGGTTCTAATTCACCCCTCCACTTT. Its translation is CASSQEPGTGSNSPLHF.

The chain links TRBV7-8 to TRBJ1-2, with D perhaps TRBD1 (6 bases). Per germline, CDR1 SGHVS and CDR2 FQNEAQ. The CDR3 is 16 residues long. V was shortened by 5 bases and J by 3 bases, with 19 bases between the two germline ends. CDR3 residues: CASSLGQPHVDYGYTF. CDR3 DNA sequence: TGTGCCAGCAGCCTCGGACAGCCTCATGTGGACTATGGCTACACCTTC. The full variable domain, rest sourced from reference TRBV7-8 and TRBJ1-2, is GAGVSQSPRYKVAKRGQDVALRCDPISGHVSLFWYQQALGQGPEFLTYFQNEAQLDKSGLPSDRFFAERPEGSVSTLKIQRTQQEDSAVYLCASSLGQPHVDYGYTFGSGTRLTVV.

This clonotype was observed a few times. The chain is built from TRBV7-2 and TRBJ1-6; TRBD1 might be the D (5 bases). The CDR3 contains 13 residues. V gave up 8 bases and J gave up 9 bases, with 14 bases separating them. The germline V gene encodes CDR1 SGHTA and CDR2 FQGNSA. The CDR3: CASRGDRPSPLHF. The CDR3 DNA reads TGTGCCAGCCGGGGGGACCGCCCTTCACCCCTCCACTTT.

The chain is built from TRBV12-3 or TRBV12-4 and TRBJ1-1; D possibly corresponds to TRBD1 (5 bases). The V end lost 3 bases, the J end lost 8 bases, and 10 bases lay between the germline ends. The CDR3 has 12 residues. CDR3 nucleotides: TGTGCCAGCAGTTTCGGGGGGTTCGAAGCTTTCTTT. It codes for CASSFGGFEAFF.

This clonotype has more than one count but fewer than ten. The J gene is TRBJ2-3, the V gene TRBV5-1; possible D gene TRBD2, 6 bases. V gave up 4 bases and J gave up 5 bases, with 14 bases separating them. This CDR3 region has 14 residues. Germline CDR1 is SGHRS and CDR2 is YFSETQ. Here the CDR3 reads CASSERGLLDTQYF. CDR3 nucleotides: TGCGCCAGCAGCGAAAGGGGACTGTTAGATACGCAGTATTTT.

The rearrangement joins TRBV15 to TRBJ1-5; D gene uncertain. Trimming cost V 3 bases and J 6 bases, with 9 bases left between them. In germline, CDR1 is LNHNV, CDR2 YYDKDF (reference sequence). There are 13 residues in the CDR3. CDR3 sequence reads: CATSSDRVQPQHF. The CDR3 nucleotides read TGTGCCACCAGCAGCGATCGCGTTCAGCCCCAGCATTTT.

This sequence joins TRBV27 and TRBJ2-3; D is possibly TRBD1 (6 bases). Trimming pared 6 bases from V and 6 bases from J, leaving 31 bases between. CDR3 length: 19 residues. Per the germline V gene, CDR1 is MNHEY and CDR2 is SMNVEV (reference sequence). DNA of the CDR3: TGTGCCAGCAGGGAAGACAGGCCTTTAAAAATTAGCAATCTCGATACGCAGTATTTT. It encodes CASREDRPLKISNLDTQYF.

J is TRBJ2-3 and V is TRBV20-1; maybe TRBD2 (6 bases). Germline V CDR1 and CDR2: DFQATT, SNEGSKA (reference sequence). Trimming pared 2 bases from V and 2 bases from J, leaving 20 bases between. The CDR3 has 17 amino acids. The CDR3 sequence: CSARSLAREWDTDTQYF. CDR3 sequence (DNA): TGCAGTGCTAGATCGCTAGCGCGAGAGTGGGACACAGATACGCAGTATTTT.

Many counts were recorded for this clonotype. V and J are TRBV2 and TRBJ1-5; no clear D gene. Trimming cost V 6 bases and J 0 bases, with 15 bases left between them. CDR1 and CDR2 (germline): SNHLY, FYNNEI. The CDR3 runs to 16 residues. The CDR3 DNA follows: TGTGCCAGCAGCCCGGGCGCGGAGTATAGCAATCAGCCCCAGCATTTT. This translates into CASSPGAEYSNQPQHF.

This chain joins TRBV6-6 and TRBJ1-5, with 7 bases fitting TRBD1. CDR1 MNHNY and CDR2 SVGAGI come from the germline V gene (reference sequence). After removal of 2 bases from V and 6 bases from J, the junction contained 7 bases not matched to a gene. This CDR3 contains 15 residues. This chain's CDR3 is CASSYGRGRSQPQHF. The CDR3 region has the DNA TGTGCCAGCAGTTACGGGAGGGGGCGAAGTCAGCCCCAGCATTTT.

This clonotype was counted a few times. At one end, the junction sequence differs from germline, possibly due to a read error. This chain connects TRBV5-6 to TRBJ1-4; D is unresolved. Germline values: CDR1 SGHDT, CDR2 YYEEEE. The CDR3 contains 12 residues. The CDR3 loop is CASSLGASSRSF. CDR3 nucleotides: TGTGCCAGCAGCTTGGGGGCGTCTAGTCGGTCTTTT.

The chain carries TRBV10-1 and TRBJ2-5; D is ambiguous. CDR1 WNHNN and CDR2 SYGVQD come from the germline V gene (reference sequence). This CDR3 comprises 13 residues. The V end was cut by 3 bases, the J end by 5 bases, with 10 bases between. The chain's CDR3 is CASSEAPRETQYF. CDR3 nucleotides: TGCGCCAGCAGTGAAGCCCCAAGGGAGACCCAGTACTTC.

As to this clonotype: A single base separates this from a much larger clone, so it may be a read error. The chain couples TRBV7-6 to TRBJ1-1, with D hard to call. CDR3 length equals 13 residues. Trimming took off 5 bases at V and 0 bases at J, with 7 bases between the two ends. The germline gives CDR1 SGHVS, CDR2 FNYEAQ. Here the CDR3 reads CASSTDMNTEAFF. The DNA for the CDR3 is TGTGCCAGCAGCACCGACATGAACACTGAAGCTTTCTTT. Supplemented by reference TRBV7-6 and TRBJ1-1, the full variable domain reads GAGVSQSPRYKVTKRGQDVALRCDPISGHVSLYWYRQALGQGPEFLTYFNYEAQQDKSGLPNDRFSAERPEGSISTLTIQRTEQRDSAMYRCASSTDMNTEAFFGQGTRLTVV.

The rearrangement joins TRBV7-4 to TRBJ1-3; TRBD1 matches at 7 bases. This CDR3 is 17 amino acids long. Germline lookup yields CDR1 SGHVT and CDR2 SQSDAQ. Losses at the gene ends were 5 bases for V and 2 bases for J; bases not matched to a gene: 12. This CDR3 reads CASSVKGARSPGNTIYF. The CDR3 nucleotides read TGTGCCAGCAGCGTGAAGGGGGCCCGGTCCCCTGGAAACACCATATATTTT. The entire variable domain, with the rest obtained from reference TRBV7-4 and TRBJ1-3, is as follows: GAGVSQSPRYKVAKRGRDVALRCDSISGHVTLYWYRQTLGQGSEVLTYSQSDAQRDKSGRPSGRFSAERPERSVSTLKIQRTEQGDSAVYLCASSVKGARSPGNTIYFGEGSWLTVV.

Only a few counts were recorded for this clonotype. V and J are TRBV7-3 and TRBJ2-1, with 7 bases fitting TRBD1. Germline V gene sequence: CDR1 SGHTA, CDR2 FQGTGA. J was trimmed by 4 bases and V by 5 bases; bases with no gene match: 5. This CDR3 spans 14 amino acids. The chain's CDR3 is CASSPGQPYNEQFF. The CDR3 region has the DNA TGTGCCAGCAGCCCGGGACAGCCGTACAATGAGCAGTTCTTC.

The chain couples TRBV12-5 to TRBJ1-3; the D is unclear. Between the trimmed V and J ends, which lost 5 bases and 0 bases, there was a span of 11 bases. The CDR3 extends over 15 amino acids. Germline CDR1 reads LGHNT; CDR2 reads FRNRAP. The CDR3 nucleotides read TGTGCTAGTGGTAGCAGGTCCCGCTCTGGAAACACCATATATTTT. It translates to CASGSRSRSGNTIYF.

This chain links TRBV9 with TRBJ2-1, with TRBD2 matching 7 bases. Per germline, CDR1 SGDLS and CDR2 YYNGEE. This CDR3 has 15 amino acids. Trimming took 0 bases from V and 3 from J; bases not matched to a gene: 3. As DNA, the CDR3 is TGTGCCAGCAGCGTAGCGCGGGAGTACTACAATGAGCAGTTCTTC. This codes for CASSVAREYYNEQFF.

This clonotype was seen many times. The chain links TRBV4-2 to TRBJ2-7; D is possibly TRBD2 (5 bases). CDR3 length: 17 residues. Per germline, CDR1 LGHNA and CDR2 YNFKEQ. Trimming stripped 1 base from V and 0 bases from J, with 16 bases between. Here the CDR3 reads CASSQAGWVGGSYEQYF. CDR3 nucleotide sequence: TGTGCCAGCAGCCAAGCTGGGTGGGTAGGAGGCTCCTACGAGCAGTACTTC.

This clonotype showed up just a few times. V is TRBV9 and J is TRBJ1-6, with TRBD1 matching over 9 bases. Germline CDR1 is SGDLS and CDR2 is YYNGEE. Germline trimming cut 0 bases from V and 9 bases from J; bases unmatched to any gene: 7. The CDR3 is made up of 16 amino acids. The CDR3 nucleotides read TGTGCCAGCAGCGTAGGAGTTGGACAGGGGCGTTCACCCCTCCACTTT. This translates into CASSVGVGQGRSPLHF.

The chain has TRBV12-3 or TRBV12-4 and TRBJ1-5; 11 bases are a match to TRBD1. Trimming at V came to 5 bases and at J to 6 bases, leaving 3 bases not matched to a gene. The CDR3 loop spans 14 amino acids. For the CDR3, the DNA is TGTGCCAGCAGTGGCGGGACAGGGGGTCAGCCCCAGCATTTT. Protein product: CASSGGTGGQPQHF.